The clone carrying this TCR beta chain was seen more than once but under ten times. Amplification of TCR beta used genomic DNA extracted from peripheral blood. Multiplex touch-down PCR with TRB-A/B primers amplified rearranged V-D-J TRB sequences. TCRdb reprocessed the multiplex PCR reads with MiXCR, giving one entry per CDR3 protein. Counted here are roughly 9,000 distinct CDR3 sequences, roughly a third occurring once; the ten biggest clones make up about an eighth. This specimen belongs to a study of T cell repertoires in aging, cancer and after chemotherapy. This CDR3 region has 13 residues. Germline CDR1 reads SGHNT; CDR2 reads YYREEE (reference sequence). Losses at the gene ends were 3 bases for V and 8 bases for J; bases not matched to a gene: 6.

This chain links TRBV5-4 with TRBJ1-2; TRBD1 agrees at 8 bases. Input material: blood. The source is a human donor in good health. The donor label of this sample is uncertain. CDR3 loop: CASSSGQGDGYTF. The CDR3 region has the DNA TGTGCCAGCAGCTCTGGACAGGGCGACGGCTACACCTTC.